Given below is one TCR beta chain in context. Its antigen is unknown. Assay used: immunoSEQ multiplex PCR; TCRdb lists only in-frame clones, some missing. The sample lists under 85,000 clones; approximately 88% were seen once. This specimen belongs to a study of Tregs in tolerant kidney transplant recipients. Study results and limitations: Expanding Tregs on activated donor B cells appeared to best identify donor-specific TCRbeta clones. For some patients, primers changed over time, blocking nucleotide-level comparison. This study did not directly address biological reproducibility.

V dropped 4 bases and J dropped 4; count of bases not matched to a gene: 10. This CDR3 has 16 amino acids. The germline V gene encodes CDR1 SGHRS and CDR2 YFSETQ. Unstimulated Tregs (CD4+CD25+CD127-) and CD4+CD25- non-Tregs were sorted from PBMCs. Sequencing used CD4+ T cells from blood, obtained before the transplant. The rearrangement links TRBV5-1 to TRBJ2-3; 9 bases fit TRBD2. The TCR originated in a human donor who received a combined kidney and bone marrow transplant. CDR3 bases: TGCGCCAGCAGCCCGGTTAGCGGGAGTCCCTCAGATACGCAGTATTTT. The encoded protein is CASSPVSGSPSDTQYF.